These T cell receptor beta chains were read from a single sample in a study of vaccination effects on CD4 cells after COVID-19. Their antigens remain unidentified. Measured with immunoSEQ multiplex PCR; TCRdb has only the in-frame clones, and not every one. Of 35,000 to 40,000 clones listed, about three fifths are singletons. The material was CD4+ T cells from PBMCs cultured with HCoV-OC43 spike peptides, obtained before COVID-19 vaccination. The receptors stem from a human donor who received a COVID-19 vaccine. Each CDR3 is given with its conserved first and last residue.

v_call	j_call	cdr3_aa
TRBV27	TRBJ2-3	CASSPGTSGRGTDTQYF
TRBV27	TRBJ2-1	CASSHPASNPREQFF
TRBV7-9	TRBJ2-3	CASSLQGSDTQYF
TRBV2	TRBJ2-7	CASSEQYGSWYEQYF
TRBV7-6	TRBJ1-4	CASSLVPGGSSANEKLFF
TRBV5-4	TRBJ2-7	CASSLGAFRDEQYF
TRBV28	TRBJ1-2	CASSSGTGLYGYTF
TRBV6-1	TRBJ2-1	CASSELAGAYNEQFF
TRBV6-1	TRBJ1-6	CASSEYSQGSSYNSPLHF
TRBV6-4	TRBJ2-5	CASSVTPTGNQETQYF
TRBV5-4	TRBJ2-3	CASSSGTSGRAGSQYF
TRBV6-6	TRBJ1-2	CASSLTFMEGGGYTF
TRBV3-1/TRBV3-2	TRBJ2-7	CATGQINSYEQYF
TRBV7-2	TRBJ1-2	CASSPQGVLDYGYTF
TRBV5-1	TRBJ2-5	CASSLGLARETQYF
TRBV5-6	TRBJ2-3	CASSLLSSGVGNTDTQYF
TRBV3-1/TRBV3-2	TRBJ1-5	CASSRTGGDQPQHF
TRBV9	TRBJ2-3	CASSVGTSTGGTQYF
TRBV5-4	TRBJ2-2	CASSPANTGELFF
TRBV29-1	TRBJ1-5	CSVEFGYNQPQHF
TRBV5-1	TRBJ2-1	CASSEGLVINEQFF
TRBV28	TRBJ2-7	CASGRNEQYF
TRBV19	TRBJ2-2	CASSMRRETPGELFF
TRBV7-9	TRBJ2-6	CASSLGDSWANVLTF
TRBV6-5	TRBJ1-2	CASRTAGNYGYTF
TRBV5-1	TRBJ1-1	CASSPRDRPTARTEAFF
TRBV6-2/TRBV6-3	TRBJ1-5	CASSLGTENQPQHF
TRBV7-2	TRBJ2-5	CASSRGGFGETQYF
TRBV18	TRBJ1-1	CASSPRASNTEAFF
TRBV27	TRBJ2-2	CASSSKPQNTGELFF
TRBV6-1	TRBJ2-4	CASSGRLGQSKNIQYF
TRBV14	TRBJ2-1	CASSQGMASGVLF
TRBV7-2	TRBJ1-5	CASSLVFRAGGGQPQHF
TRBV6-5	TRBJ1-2	CASGDNRAAYTF
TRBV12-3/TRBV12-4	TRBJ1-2	CASSLRILDGYTF
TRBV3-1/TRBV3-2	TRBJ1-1	CASSQVRGHILNTEAFF
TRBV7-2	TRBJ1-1	CASSLGMNTEAFF
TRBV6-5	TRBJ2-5	CASTGLAGRETQYF